Listed here is a single TCR beta chain. Profiled with immunoSEQ multiplex PCR; TCRdb holds only in-frame clones, not every one. The profile covers about 99,000 clones, with approximately 90% appearing a single time and about 0.88% taken by the ten largest. These data come from a study of T cell changes during pregnancy in multiple sclerosis. The sequence was collected from a female donor with multiple sclerosis, enrolled in a pregnancy study. The sample was peripheral blood, taken after pregnancy.

The CDR3 DNA follows: TGCGCCAGCAGTAAGGGGATAGGGGGTAATGAGCAGTTCTTC. Its protein is CASSKGIGGNEQFF. The rearrangement joins TRBV5-1 to TRBJ2-1, with TRBD1 as a possible D gene (6 bases). V was shortened by 5 bases and J by 7 bases, with 16 bases between the two germline ends. The CDR3 runs 14 residues. Germline CDR1 reads SGHRS; CDR2 reads YFSETQ.